The present entry profiles one T cell receptor (beta chain) with its context. The antigen is not known. The data originate from a study of graft-versus-host responses after intestinal transplantation. On the study more broadly: Isolated intestinal, liver-intestinal, or multivisceral transplants were what recipients had. Every recipient underwent anti-thymocyte globulin induction, then tacrolimus and steroids for two to four years. General study results and limits: The recipient marrow held GvH clones, and some of them showed up first in ileum or blood.

The junction had 5 bases not matched to a gene; V was cut back by 3 bases and J by 2 bases. This CDR3 is 16 amino acids long. In germline, CDR1 is MNHNY, CDR2 SVGAGI (reference sequence). Intraepithelial plus lamina propria lymphocytes were released by processing graft tissue. Sequencing was performed with immunoSEQ multiplex PCR; in TCRdb, only in-frame clones are kept and a portion is missing. The data hold 13,000 or so clones, with around two thirds observed a single time. The V call is TRBV6-6, the J call TRBJ2-1; 9 bases map to TRBD2. The TCR comes from a human patient who received an intestinal transplant, so some T cells may come from the graft donor. Sequenced here: ileum tissue, sampled 16 days after intestinal transplant. The CDR3 loop reads CASSYGGGRAYNEQFF. CDR3 nucleotides: TGTGCCAGCAGTTATGGAGGCGGGAGGGCCTACAATGAGCAGTTCTTC.